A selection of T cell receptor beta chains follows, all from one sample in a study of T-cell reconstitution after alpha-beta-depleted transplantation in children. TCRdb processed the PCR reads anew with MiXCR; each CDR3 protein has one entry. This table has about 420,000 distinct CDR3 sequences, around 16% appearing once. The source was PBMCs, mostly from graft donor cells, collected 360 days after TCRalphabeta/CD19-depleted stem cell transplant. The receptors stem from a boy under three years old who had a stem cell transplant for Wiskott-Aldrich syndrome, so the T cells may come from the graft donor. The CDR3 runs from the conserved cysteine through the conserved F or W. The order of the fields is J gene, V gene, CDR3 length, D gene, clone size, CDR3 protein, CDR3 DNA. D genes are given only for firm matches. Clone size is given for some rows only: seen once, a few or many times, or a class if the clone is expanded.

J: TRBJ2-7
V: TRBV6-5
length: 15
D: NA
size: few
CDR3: CASSYSPARAYEQYF
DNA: TGTGCCAGCAGTTACTCCCCGGCCAGGGCTTACGAGCAGTACTTC

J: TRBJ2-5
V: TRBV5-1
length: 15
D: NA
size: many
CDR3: CASSFRQVIQETQYF
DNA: TGCGCCAGCAGCTTCCGACAGGTCATCCAAGAGACCCAGTACTTC

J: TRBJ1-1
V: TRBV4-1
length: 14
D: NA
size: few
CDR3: CASSQPGANTEAFF
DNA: TGCGCCAGCAGCCAACCGGGGGCTAACACTGAAGCTTTCTTT

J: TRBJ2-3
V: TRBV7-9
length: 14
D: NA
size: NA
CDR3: CASSQEGFGDTQYF
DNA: TGTGCCAGCAGCCAGGAGGGGTTTGGGGATACGCAGTATTTT

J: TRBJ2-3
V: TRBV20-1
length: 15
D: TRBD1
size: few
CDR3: CSARDRTGSPDTQYF
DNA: TGCAGTGCTAGAGATAGGACAGGTTCGCCAGATACGCAGTATTTT

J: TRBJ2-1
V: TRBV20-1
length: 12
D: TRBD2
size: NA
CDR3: CSVGEREYEQFF
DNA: TGCAGTGTTGGTGAGCGGGAGTATGAGCAGTTCTTC

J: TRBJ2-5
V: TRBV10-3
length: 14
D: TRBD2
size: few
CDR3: CAISEHGGEETQYF
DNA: TGTGCCATCAGTGAGCACGGGGGGGAAGAGACCCAGTACTTC

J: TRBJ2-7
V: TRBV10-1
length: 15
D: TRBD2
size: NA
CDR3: CASSEAGVHIYEQYF
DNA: TGCGCCAGCAGTGAAGCGGGAGTTCATATATACGAGCAGTACTTC

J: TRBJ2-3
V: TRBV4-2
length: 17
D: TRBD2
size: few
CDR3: CASSRGAGTSDRDTQYF
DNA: TGTGCCAGCAGCCGAGGCGCGGGGACTAGCGATCGAGATACGCAGTATTTT

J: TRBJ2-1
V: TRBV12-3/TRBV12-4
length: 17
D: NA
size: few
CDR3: CASSKGSGDKGDNEQFF
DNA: TGTGCCAGCAGCAAGGGGAGCGGGGACAAGGGGGACAATGAGCAGTTTTTC

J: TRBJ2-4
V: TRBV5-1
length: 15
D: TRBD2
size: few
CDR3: CASSPLAGGINIQYF
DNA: TGCGCCAGCAGCCCACTAGCGGGAGGGATAAACATTCAGTACTTC

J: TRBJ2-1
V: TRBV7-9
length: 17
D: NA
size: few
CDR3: CASSGPRRWDGGNEQFF
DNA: TGTGCCAGCAGCGGGCCTCGTAGGTGGGATGGAGGAAATGAGCAGTTCTTC

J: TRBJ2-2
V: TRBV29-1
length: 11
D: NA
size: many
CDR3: CSVITTGELFF
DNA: TGCAGCGTCATTACCACCGGGGAGCTGTTTTTT

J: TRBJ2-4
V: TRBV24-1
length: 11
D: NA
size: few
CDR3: CATSDLGSQYF
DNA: TGTGCCACCAGTGATCTGGGGAGTCAGTACTTC

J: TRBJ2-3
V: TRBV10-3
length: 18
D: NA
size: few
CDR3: CAISEAPGSRGFTDTQYF
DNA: TGTGCCATCAGTGAGGCCCCGGGGTCTCGAGGCTTCACAGATACGCAGTATTTT

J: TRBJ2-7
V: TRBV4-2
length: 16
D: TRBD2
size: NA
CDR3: CASSHGGGALSYEQNF
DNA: TGTGCCAGCAGCCACGGCGGGGGGGCCTTATCCTACGAGCAGAACTTC

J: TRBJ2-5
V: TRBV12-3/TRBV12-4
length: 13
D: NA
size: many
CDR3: CASSPTLQETQYF
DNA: TGTGCCAGCAGTCCAACCCTTCAAGAGACCCAGTACTTC

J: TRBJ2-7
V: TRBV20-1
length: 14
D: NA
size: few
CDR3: CSARLASLAYEQYF
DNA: TGCAGTGCTAGATTGGCTAGCCTTGCCTACGAGCAGTACTTC

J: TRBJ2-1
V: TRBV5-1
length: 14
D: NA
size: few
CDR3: CASGFKGAYNEQFF
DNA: TGCGCCAGCGGCTTCAAGGGGGCCTACAATGAGCAGTTCTTC

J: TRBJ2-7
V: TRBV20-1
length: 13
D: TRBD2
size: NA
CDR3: CSALTSGGYEQYF
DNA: TGCAGCGCCCTTACTAGCGGGGGTTACGAGCAGTACTTC

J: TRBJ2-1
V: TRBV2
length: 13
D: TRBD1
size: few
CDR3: CASGDRAYNEQFF
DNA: TGTGCCAGCGGGGACAGGGCTTACAATGAGCAGTTCTTC

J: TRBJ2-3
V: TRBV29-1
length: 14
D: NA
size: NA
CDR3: CSVWKQGRTDTQYF
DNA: TGCAGCGTTTGGAAACAGGGCCGCACAGATACGCAGTATTTT

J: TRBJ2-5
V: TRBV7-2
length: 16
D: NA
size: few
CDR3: CASSLEGGRSSETQYF
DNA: TGTGCCAGCAGCTTAGAGGGGGGGCGGAGTTCAGAGACCCAGTACTTC

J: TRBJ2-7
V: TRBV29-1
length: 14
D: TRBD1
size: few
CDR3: CSVERGDRSGEQYF
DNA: TGCAGCGTTGAAAGGGGGGACAGGTCGGGCGAGCAGTACTTC

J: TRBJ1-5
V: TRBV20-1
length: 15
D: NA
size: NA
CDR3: CSAREGGGGNQPQHF
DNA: TGCAGTGCTAGAGAGGGTGGGGGGGGCAATCAGCCCCAGCATTTT

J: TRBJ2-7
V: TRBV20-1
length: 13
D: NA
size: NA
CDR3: CSARAVKYYEQYF
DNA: TGCAGTGCTAGAGCGGTGAAATACTACGAGCAGTACTTC